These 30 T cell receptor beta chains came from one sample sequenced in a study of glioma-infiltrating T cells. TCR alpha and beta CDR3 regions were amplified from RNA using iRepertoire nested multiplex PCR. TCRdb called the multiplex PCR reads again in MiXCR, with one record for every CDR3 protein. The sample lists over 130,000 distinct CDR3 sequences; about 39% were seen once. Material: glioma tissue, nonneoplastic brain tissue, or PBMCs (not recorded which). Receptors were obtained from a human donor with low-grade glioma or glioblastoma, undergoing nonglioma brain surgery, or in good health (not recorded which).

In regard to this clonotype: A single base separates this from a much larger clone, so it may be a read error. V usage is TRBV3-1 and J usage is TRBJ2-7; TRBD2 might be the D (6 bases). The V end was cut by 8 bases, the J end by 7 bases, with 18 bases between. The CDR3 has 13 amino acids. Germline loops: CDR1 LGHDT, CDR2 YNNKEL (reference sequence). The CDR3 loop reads CASRDSRTQEQYF. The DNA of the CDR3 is TGTGCCAGCCGGGACTCCCGAACCCAAGAGCAGTACTTC.

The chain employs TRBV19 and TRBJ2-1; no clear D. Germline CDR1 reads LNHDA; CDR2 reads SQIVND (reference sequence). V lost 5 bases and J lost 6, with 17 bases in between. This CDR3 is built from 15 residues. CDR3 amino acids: CASSPAYWETNEQFF. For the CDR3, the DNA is TGTGCCAGTAGTCCAGCCTACTGGGAAACCAATGAGCAGTTCTTC.

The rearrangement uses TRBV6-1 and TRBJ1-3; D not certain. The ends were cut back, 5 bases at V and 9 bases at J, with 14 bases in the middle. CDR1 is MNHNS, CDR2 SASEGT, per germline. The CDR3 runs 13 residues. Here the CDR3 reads CASSSDGPSTIYF. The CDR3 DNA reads TGTGCCAGCAGTTCAGACGGGCCGAGCACCATATATTTT.

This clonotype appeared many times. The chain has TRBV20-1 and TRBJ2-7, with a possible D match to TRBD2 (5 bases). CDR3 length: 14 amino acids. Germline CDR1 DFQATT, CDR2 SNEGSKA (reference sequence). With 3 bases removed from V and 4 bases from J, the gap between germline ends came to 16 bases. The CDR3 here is CSASKGGGKYEQYF. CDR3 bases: TGCAGTGCTAGTAAGGGTGGAGGAAAATACGAGCAGTACTTC.

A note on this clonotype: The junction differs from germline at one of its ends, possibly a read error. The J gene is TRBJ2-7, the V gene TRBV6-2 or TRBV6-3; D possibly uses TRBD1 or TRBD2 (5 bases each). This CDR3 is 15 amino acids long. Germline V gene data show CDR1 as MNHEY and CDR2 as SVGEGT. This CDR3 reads CAGSSYGTVPYEQYF. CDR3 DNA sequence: TGTGCCGGCAGTTCGTACGGGACCGTACCATACGAGCAGTACTTC.

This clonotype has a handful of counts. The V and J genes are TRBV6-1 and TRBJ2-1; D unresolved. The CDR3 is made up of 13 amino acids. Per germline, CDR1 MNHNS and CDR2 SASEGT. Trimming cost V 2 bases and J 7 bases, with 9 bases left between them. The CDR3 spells CASSELRANEQFF. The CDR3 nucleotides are TGTGCCAGCAGTGAACTAAGGGCTAATGAGCAGTTCTTC.

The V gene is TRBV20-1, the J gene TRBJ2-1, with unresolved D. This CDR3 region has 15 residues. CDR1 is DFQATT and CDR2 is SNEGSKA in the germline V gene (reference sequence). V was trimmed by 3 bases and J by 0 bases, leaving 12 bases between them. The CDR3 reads CSARERPSSYNEQFF. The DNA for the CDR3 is TGCAGTGCTAGGGAGCGCCCGAGCTCCTACAATGAGCAGTTCTTC.

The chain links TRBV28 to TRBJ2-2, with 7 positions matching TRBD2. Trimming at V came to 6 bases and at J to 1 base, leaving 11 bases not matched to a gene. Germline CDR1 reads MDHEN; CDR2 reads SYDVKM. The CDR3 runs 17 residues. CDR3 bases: TGTGCCAGCAGCGGGATGGAGCAGCGGGGGAACACCGGGGAGCTGTTTTTT. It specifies CASSGMEQRGNTGELFF.

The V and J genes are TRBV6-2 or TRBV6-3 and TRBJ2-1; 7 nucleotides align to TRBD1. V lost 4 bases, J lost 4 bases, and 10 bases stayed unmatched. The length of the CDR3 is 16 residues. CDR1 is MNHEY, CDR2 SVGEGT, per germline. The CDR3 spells CASSSVLGQIYNEQFF. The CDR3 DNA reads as TGTGCCAGCAGTTCCGTTCTGGGACAGATATACAATGAGCAGTTCTTC.

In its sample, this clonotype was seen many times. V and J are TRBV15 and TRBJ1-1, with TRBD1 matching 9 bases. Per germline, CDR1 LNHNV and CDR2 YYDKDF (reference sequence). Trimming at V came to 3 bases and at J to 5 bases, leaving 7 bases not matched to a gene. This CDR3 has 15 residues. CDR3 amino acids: CATSSSQGADTEAFF. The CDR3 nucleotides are TGTGCCACCAGCAGCTCACAGGGGGCGGATACTGAAGCTTTCTTT.

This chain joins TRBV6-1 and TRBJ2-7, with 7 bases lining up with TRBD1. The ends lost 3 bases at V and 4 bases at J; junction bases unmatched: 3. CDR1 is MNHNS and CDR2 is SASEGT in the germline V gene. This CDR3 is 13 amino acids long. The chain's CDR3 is CASSEGQPYEQYF. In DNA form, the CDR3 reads TGTGCCAGCAGTGAGGGACAGCCGTACGAGCAGTACTTC.

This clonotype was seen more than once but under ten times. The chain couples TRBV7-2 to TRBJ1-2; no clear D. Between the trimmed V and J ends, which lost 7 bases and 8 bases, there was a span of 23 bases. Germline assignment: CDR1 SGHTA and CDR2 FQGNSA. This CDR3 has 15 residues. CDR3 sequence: CASTNRGSEGEGYTF. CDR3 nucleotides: TGTGCCAGCACGAACCGCGGCTCCGAAGGAGAAGGCTACACCTTC.

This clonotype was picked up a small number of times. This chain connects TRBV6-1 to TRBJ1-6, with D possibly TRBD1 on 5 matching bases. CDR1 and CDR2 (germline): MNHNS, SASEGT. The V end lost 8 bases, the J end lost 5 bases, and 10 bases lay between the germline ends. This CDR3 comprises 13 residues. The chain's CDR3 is CASRRDHNSPLHF. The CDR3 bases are TGTGCCAGCCGCCGGGACCATAATTCACCCCTCCACTTT.

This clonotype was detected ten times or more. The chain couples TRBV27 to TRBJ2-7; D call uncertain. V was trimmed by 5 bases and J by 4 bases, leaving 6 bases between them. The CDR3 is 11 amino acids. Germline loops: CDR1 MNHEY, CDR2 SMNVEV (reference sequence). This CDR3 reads CASSNKYEQYF. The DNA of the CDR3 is TGTGCCAGCAGTAATAAGTACGAGCAGTACTTC.

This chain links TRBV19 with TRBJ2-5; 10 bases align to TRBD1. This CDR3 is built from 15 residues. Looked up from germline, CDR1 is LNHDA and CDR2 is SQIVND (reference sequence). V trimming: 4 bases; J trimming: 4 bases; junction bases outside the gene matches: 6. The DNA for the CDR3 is TGTGCCAGTAGTAGGCCGGGACAGGGGCGAGAGACCCAGTACTTC. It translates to CASSRPGQGRETQYF.

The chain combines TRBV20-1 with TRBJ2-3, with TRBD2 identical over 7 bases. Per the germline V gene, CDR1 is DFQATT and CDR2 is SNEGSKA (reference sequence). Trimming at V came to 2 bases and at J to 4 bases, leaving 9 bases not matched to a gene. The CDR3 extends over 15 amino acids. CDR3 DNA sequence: TGCAGTGCTAGACCACTAGCGAGGGCCCCAGATACGCAGTATTTT. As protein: CSARPLARAPDTQYF.

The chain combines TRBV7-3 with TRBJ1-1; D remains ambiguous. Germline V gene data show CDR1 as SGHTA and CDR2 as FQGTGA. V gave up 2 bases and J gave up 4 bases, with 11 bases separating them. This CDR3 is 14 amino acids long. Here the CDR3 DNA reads TGTGCCAGCAGCTTAGGGCCCAAGGCCACTGAAGCTTTCTTT. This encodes CASSLGPKATEAFF.

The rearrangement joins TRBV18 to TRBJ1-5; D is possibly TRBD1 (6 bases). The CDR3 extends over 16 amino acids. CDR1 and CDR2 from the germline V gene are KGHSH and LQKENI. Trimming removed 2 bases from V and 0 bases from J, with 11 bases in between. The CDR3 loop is CASSPSGTISNQPQHF. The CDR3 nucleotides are TGTGCCAGCTCACCATCCGGGACAATTAGCAATCAGCCCCAGCATTTT.

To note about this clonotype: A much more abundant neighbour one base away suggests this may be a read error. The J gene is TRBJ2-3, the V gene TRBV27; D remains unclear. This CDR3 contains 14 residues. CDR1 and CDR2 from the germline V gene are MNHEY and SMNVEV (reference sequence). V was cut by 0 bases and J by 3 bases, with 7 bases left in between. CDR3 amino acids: CASSLSSRTDTQYF. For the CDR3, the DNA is TGTGCCAGCAGTTTATCCAGTAGAACAGATACGCAGTATTTT.

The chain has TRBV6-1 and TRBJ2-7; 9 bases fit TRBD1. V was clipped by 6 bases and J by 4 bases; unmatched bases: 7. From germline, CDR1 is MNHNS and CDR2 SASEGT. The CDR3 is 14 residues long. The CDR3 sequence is CASSGDRVSYEQYF. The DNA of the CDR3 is TGTGCCAGCAGCGGGGACAGGGTATCGTACGAGCAGTACTTC.

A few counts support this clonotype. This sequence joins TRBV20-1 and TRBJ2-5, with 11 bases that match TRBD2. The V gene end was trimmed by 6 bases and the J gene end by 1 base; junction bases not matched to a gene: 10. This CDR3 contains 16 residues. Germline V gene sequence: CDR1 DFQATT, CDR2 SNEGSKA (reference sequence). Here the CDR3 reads CSALSGTSGFQETQYF. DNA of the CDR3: TGCAGTGCCCTGTCCGGGACTAGCGGCTTCCAAGAGACCCAGTACTTC.

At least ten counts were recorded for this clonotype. CDR3: CASSLRLAGARGEQFF. DNA of the CDR3: TGTGCCAGCAGTTTAAGACTAGCGGGAGCTAGGGGTGAGCAGTTCTTC. This chain links TRBV28 with TRBJ2-1; 12 bases are shared with TRBD2. The CDR3 has 16 amino acids. CDR1 is MDHEN, CDR2 SYDVKM, per germline. The ends lost 2 bases at V and 9 bases at J; junction bases unmatched: 8.

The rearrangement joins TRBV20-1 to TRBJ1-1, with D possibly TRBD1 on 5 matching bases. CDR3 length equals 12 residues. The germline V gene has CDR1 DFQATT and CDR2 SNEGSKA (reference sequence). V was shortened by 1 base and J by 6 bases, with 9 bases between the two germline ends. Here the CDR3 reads CSARGGLAEAFF. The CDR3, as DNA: TGCAGTGCTAGAGGGGGACTGGCTGAAGCTTTCTTT.

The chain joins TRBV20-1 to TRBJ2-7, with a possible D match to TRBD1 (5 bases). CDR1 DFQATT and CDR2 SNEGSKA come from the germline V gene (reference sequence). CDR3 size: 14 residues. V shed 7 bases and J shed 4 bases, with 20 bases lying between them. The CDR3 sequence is CSVKQGWYEYEQYF. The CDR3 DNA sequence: TGCAGTGTAAAGCAGGGTTGGTATGAGTACGAGCAGTACTTC.

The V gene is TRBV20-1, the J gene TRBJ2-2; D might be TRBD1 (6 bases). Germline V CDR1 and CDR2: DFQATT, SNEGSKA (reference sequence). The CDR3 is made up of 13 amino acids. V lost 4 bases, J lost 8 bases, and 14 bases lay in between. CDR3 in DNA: TGCAGTGCTAACAGGGACGGCGTAGGGGAGCTGTTTTTT. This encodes CSANRDGVGELFF.

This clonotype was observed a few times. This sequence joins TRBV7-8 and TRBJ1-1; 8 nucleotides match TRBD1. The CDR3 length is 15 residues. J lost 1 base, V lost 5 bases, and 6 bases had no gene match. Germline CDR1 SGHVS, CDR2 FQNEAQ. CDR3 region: CASSIRTGRNTEAFF. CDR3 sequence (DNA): TGTGCCAGCAGCATCCGGACAGGGCGGAACACTGAAGCTTTCTTT.

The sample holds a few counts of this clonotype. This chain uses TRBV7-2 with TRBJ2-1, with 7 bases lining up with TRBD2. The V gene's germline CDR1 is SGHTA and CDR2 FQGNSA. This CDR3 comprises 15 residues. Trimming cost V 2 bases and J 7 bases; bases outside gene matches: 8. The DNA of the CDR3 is TGTGCCAGCAGCTTACTTACGACTAGCAAGAATGAGCAGTTCTTC. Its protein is CASSLLTTSKNEQFF.

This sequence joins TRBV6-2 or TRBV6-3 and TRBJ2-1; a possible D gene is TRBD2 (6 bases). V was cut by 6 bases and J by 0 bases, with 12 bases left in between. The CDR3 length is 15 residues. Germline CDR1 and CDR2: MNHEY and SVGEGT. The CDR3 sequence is CASRPGLPSYNEQFF. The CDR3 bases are TGTGCCAGCAGGCCGGGACTGCCCTCCTACAATGAGCAGTTCTTC.

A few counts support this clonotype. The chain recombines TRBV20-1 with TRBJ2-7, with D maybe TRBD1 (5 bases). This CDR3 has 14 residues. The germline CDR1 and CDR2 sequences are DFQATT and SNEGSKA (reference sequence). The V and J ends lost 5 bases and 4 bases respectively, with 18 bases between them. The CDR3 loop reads CSASKGAPRYEQYF. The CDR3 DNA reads TGCAGTGCTTCGAAAGGGGCACCCCGTTACGAGCAGTACTTC.

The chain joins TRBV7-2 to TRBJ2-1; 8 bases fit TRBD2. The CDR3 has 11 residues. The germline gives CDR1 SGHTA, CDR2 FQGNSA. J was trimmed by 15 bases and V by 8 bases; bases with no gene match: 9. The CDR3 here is CASGTGGTPFF. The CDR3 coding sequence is TGTGCCAGCGGGACGGGAGGGACTCCGTTCTTC.